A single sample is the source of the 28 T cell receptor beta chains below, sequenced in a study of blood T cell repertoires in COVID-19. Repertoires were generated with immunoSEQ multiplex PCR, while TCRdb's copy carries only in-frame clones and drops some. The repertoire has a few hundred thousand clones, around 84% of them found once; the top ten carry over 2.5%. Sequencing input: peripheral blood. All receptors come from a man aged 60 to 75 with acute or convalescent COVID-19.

The CDR3 nucleotides are TGTGCCAGTAGTATGTACGGGGGGACCGGCCCCCAGCATTTT. Protein: CASSMYGGTGPQHF. The rearrangement links TRBV19 to TRBJ1-5, with D perhaps TRBD1 (5 bases). V was pared by 3 bases and J by 10 bases, with 16 bases between. Germline V lookup: CDR1 LNHDA, CDR2 SQIVND (reference sequence). The CDR3 totals 14 residues.

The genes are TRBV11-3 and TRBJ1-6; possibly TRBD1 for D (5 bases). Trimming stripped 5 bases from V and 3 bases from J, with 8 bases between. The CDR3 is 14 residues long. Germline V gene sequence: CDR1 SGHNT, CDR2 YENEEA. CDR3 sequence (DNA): TGTGCCAGCAGCCAAGACAGCTATAATTCACCCCTCCACTTT. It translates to CASSQDSYNSPLHF.

CDR3 coding DNA: TGTGCCAGCAGCCAGGTAGCCAGGGCCAATGAGCAGTTCTTC. Translation gives CASSQVARANEQFF. The rearrangement joins TRBV6-5 to TRBJ2-1; a weak D match, TRBD1 (5 bases). The ends were cut back, 6 bases at V and 6 bases at J, with 15 bases in the middle. CDR1 is MNHEY and CDR2 is SVGAGI in the germline V gene. The CDR3 is 14 amino acids.

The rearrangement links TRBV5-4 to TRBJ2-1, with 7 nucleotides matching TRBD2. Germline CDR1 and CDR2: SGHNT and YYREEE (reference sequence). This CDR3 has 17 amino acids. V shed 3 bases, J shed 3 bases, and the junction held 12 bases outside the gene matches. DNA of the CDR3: TGTGCCAGCAGCTCCCGTAGCGGGTCCCACCTCTACAATGAGCAGTTCTTC. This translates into CASSSRSGSHLYNEQFF.

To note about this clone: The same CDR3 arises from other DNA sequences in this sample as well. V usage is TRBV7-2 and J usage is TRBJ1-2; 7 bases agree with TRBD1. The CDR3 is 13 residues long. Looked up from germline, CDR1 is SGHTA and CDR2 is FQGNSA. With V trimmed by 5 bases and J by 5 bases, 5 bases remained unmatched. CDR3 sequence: CASSPRDSYGYTF. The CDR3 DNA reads TGTGCCAGCAGCCCCCGGGACAGTTATGGCTACACCTTC.

For the CDR3, the DNA is TGTGCTAGTGGTTCGGCGGGGGGGCCTACAGATACGCAGTATTTT. It yields the protein CASGSAGGPTDTQYF. V and J are TRBV12-5 and TRBJ2-3; 9 bases align to TRBD2. Germline V CDR1 and CDR2: LGHNT, FRNRAP. The J segment lost 3 bases and the V segment lost 4 bases, leaving 5 bases of the junction unmatched. The CDR3 spans 15 residues.

In nucleotides, the CDR3 is TGTGCCAGCAGCGGCCGAACAGGGATGGTCTCTGGAAACACCATATATTTT. The encoded protein is CASSGRTGMVSGNTIYF. The chain recombines TRBV9 with TRBJ1-3; tentatively, D is TRBD1 (6 bases). CDR1 is SGDLS and CDR2 is YYNGEE in the germline V gene. The V end lost 3 bases, the J end lost 0 bases, and 16 bases lay between the germline ends. The CDR3 spans 17 residues.

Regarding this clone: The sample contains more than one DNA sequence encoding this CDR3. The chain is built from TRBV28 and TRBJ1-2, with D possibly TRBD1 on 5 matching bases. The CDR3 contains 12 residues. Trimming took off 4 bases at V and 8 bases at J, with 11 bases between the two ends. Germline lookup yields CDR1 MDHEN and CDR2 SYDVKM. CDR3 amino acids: CASSSQGSGYTF. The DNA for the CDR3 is TGTGCCAGCAGTTCCCAGGGTAGCGGCTACACCTTC.

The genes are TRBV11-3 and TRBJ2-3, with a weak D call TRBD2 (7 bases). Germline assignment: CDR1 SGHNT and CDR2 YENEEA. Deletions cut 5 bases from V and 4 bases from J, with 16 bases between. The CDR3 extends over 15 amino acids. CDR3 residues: CASSRLGGLSDTQYF. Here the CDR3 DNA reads TGTGCCAGCAGCCGCTTGGGGGGGCTTTCAGATACGCAGTATTTT.

The CDR3 nucleotides are TGTGCCAGCAGCTCCCTAACGACTCGGAATGAGCAGTTCTTC. Its translation: CASSSLTTRNEQFF. The chain recombines TRBV11-2 with TRBJ2-1, with D unclear. The germline gives CDR1 SGHAT, CDR2 FQNNGV. The CDR3 extends over 14 amino acids. V was shortened by 4 bases and J by 7 bases, with 14 bases between the two germline ends.

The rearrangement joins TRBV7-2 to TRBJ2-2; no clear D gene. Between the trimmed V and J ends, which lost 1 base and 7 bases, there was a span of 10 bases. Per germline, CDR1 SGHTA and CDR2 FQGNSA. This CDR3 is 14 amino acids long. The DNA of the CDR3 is TGTGCCAGCAGCTTAGGGTACGGTGACGGGGAGCTGTTTTTT. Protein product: CASSLGYGDGELFF.

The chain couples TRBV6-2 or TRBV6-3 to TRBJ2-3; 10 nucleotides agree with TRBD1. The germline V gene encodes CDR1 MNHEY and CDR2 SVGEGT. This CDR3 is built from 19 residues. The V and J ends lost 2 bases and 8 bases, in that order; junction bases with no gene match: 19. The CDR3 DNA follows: TGTGCCAGCAGTTACGTTGACAGGGGGCGCGGGAACAAGGAACGTACGCAGTATTTT. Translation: CASSYVDRGRGNKERTQYF.

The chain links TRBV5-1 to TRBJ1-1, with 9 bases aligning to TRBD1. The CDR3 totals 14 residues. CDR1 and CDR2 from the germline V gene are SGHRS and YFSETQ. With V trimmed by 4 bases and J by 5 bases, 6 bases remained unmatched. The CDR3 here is CASSNRQGVTEAFF. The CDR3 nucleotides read TGCGCCAGCAGCAACAGACAGGGGGTGACTGAAGCTTTCTTT. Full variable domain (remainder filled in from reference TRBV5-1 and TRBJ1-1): KAGVTQTPRYLIKTRGQQVTLSCSPISGHRSVSWYQQTPGQGLQFLFEYFSETQRNKGNFPGRFSGRQFSNSRSEMNVSTLELGDSALYLCASSNRQGVTEAFFGQGTRLTVV.

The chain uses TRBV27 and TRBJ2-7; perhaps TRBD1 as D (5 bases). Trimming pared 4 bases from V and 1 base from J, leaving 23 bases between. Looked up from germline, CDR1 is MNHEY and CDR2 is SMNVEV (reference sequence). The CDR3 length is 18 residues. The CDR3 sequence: CASSSGRFQGARSYEQYF. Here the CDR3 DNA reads TGTGCCAGCAGTTCCGGTAGGTTTCAGGGCGCCAGGTCCTACGAGCAGTACTTC.

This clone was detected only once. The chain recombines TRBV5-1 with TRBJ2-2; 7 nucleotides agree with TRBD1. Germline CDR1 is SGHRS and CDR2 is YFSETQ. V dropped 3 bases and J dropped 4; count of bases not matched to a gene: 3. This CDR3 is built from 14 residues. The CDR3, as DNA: TGCGCCAGCAGCTCCGGGACAGCCACCGGGGAGCTGTTTTTT. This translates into CASSSGTATGELFF.

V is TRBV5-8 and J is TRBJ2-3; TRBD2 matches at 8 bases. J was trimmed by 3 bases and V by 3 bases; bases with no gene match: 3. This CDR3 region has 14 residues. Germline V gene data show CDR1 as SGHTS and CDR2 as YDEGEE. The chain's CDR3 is CASSWAGGTDTQYF. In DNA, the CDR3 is TGTGCCAGCAGCTGGGCGGGGGGTACAGATACGCAGTATTTT.

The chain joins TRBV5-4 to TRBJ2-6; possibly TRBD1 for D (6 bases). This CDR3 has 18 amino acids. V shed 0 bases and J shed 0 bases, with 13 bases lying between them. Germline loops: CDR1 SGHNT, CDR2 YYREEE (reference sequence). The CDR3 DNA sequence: TGTGCCAGCAGCTTGGATCAGGGGCGACTCTCTGGGGCCAACGTCCTGACTTTC. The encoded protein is CASSLDQGRLSGANVLTF.

The CDR3: CASSVGPPSTEAFF. CDR3 coding DNA: TGTGCCAGCAGCGTAGGTCCCCCGTCCACTGAAGCTTTCTTT. The chain combines TRBV9 with TRBJ1-1, with D unresolved. The CDR3 loop spans 14 amino acids. Trimming took off 0 bases at V and 4 bases at J, with 10 bases between the two ends. CDR1 SGDLS and CDR2 YYNGEE come from the germline V gene.

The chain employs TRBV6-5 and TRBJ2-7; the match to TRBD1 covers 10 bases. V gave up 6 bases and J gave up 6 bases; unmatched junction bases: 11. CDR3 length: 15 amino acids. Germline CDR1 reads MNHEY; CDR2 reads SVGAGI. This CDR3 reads CASRLSGTGAREQYF. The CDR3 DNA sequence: TGTGCCAGCAGGCTCTCCGGGACAGGGGCGCGCGAGCAGTACTTC.

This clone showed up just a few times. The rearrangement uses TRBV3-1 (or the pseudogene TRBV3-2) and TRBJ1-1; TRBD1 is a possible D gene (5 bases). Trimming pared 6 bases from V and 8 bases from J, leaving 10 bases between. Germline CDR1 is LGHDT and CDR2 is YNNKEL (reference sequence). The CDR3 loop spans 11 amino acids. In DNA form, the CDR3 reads TGTGCCAGCAGGGGGGGAGGGGAAGCTTTCTTT. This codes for CASRGGGEAFF.

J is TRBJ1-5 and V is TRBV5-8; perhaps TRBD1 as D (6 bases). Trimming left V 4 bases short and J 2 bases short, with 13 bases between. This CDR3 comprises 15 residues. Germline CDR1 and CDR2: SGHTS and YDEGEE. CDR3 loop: CASSQAGAGNQPQHF. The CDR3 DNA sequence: TGTGCCAGCAGCCAAGCAGGGGCCGGCAATCAGCCCCAGCATTTT.

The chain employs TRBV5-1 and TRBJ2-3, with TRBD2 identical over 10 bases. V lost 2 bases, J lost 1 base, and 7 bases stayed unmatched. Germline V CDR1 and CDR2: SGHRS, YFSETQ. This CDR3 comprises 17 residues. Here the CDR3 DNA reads TGCGCCAGCAGCTTTCAAGCGGGGGGGATTGGCACAGATACGCAGTATTTT. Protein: CASSFQAGGIGTDTQYF. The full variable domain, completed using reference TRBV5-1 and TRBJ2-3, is KAGVTQTPRYLIKTRGQQVTLSCSPISGHRSVSWYQQTPGQGLQFLFEYFSETQRNKGNFPGRFSGRQFSNSRSEMNVSTLELGDSALYLCASSFQAGGIGTDTQYFGPGTRLTVL.

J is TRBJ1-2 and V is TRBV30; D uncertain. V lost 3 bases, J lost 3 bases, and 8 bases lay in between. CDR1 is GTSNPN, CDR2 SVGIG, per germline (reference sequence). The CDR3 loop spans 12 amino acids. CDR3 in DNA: TGTGCCTGGAGGGGCAGAGACTATGGCTACACCTTC. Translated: CAWRGRDYGYTF.

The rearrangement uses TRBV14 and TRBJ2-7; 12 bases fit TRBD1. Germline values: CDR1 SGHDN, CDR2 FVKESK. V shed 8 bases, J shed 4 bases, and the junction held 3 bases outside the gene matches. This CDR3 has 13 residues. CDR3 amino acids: CASGTGGLYEQYF. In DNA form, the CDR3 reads TGTGCCAGCGGGACAGGGGGCCTGTACGAGCAGTACTTC.

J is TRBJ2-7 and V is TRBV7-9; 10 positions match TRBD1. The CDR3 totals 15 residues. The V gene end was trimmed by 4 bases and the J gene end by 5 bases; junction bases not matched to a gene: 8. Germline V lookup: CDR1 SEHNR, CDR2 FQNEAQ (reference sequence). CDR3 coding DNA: TGTGCCAGCAGCTCCCCCGGGACAGGGGTCCACGAGCAGTACTTC. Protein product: CASSSPGTGVHEQYF.

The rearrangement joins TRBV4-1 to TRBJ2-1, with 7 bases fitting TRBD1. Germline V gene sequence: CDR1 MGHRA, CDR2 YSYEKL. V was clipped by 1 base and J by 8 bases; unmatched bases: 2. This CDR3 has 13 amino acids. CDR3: CASSQARGHEQFF. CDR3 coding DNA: TGCGCCAGCAGCCAAGCGAGGGGGCATGAGCAGTTCTTC.

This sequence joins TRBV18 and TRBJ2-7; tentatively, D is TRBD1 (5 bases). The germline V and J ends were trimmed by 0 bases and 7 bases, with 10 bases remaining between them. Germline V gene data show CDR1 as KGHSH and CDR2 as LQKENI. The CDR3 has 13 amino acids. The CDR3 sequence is CASSPPQGSEQYF. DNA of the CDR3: TGTGCCAGCTCACCACCGCAGGGCTCGGAGCAGTACTTC.

CDR3 loop: CASRKQKITGVHGYTF. DNA of the CDR3: TGTGCCAGTAGGAAACAAAAGATCACAGGGGTCCATGGCTACACCTTC. This chain links TRBV19 with TRBJ1-2, with 7 positions matching TRBD1. CDR3 length: 16 residues. Germline V gives CDR1 LNHDA, CDR2 SQIVND (reference sequence). Trimming at V came to 6 bases and at J to 6 bases, leaving 16 bases not matched to a gene.